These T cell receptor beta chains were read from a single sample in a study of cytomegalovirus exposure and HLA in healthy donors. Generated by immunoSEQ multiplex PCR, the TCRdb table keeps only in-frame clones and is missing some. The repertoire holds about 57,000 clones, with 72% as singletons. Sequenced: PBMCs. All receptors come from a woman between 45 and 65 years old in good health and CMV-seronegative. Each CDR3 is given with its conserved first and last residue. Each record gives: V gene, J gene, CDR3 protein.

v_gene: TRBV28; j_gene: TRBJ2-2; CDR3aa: CASSPGEAGELFF
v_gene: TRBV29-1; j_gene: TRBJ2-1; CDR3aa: CSVPRGSYNEQFF
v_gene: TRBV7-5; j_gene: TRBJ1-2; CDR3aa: CVRSHGQAWYGYTF
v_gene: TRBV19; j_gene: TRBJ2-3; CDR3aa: CASSIGGREKDTQYF
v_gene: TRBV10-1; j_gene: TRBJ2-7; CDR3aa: CASSESGLGGYEQYF
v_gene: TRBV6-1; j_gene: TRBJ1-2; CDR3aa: CASREQDRLGYTF
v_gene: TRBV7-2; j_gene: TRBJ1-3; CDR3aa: CASSLQGGNTIYF
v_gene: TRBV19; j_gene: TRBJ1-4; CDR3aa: CASSTAETGLNEKLFF
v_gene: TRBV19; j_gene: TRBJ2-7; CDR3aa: CASSMGLAGTYEQYF
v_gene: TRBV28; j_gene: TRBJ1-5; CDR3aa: CASSLPSYSNQPQHF
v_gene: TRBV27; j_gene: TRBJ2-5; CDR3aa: CASSFLPGQGKETQYF
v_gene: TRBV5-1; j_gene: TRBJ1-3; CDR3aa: CASSLGESGNTIYF
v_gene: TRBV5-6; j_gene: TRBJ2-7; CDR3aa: CASSPPGGDEQYF
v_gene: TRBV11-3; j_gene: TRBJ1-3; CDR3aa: CASSHQGNTIYF
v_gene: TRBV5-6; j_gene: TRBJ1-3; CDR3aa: CASSFSPADTIYF
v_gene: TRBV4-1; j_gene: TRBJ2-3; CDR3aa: CASSFDRDISTDTQYF
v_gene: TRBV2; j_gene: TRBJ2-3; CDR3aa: CASSGLGARTQYF
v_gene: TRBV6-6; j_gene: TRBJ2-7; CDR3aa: CASSYSLAGGYEQYF
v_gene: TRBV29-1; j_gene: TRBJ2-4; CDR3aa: CSLLWDREGAKNIQYF
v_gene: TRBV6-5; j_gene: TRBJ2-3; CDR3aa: CASSPLAGVVDTQYF
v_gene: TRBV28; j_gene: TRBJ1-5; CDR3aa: CASSTWDRGLLDQPQHF
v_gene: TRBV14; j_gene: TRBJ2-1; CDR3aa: CASSTRTSGEQFF
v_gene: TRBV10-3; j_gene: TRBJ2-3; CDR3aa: CAISGSLAGGADTQYF
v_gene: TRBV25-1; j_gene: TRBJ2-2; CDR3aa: CASRGVGGGELFF
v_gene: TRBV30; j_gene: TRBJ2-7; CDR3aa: CAWNRGLDPYEQYF
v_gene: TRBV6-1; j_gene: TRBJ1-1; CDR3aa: CASRGTVTEAFF
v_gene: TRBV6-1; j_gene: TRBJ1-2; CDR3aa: CASSRTGREYGYTF
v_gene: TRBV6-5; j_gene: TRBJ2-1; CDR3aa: CASRGTGIWEQFF
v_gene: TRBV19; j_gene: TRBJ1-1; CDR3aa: CASSVQEGAEAFF
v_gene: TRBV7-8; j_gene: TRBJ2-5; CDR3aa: CASSWWTEGETQYF
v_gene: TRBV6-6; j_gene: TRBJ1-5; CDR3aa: CASSSGGGGGNQPQHF
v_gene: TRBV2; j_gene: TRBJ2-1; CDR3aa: CASSEGLAGGGYEQFF
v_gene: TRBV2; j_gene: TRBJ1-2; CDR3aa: CASSEAEYGYTF
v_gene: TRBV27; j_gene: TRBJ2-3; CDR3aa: CASSQLLKTASTDTQYF
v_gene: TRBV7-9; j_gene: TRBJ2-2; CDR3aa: CAIRLAVNTGELFF
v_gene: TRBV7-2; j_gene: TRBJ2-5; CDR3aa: CASSLRAGETQYF
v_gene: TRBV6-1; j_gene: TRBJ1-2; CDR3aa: CASSELFYNYGYTF